This TCR beta chain was sequenced in a study of blood T cells in healthy people across ages. The CDR3 spans 17 residues. Germline CDR1 reads MNHEY; CDR2 reads SVGAGI. The J segment lost 4 bases and the V segment lost 0 bases, leaving 11 bases of the junction unmatched. In this sample, this clonotype turned up a few times. Primers used in a second PCR of about 7 to 12 cycles were a sample-barcoded 5' primer and a J-beta primer mix. TCRdb passed the 5' RACE reads through MiXCR, listing each CDR3 protein once. The data show approximately 800,000 distinct CDR3 sequences, approximately 25% seen once. These data also featured in a second study, about T cells of mothers and their children.

The chain has TRBV6-5 and TRBJ2-5, with TRBD2 matching 7 bases. Material: blood. The receptor was isolated from a boy between 10 and 17 years old in good health. This chain's CDR3 is CASSYSYSAGALETQYF. Written as DNA, the CDR3 is TGTGCCAGCAGTTACTCGTATTCGGCGGGAGCTCTAGAGACCCAGTACTTC.